This TCR beta chain was identified in a study of blood T cell repertoires in COVID-19. Across the whole study: COVID-19 samples, acute and convalescent, were from the United States, Italy and Spain. T cells, B-cell-depleted T cells, or PBMCs supplied cDNA or gDNA.

The germline V gene encodes CDR1 LGHNA and CDR2 YNFKEQ. The CDR3 loop spans 14 amino acids. The V gene lost 1 base and the J gene lost 3 bases, with 9 bases spanning the gap. As originally analysed: Quantification of nucleated cells was approximated via reference gene primer amplification. TCRdb's table, derived via immunoSEQ multiplex PCR, lists solely in-frame clones and lacks some. V, J and clone size are those of that table, while D and trimming were read from the DNA. The sample has approximately 240,000 clones, about 89% seen once. Recovered status applied to Cohort 3 donors who had two consecutive negative PCRs. It also applied to those with clearance or with symptom resolution.

Material for sequencing was PBMCs or T cells enriched from blood (not recorded which). This receptor was obtained from a woman aged 18-35 years who had recovered from COVID-19. J is TRBJ2-5 and V is TRBV4-2; possibly TRBD1 for D (5 bases). The CDR3 DNA reads as TGTGCCAGCAGCCAAGTACGACAGAAAGAGACCCAGTACTTC. This codes for CASSQVRQKETQYF.